This entry lists 13 T cell receptor beta chains sequenced from one sample in a study of radiation and T cells in renal cell carcinoma. Data came from immunoSEQ multiplex PCR; TCRdb stores just in-frame clones and leaves some out. The sample includes about 150,000 clones, less than 90% of them seen just once. Time point meaning: blood 4 weeks post-SBRT, at nephrectomy. The treatment was: 15 Gy SBRT to primary tumor, nephrectomy 4 weeks later. Sample: blood, taken from a patient whose treatment included radiotherapy and nephrectomy. Source of these receptors: a woman in her fifties or sixties with renal cell carcinoma.

This chain connects TRBV7-2 to TRBJ1-4; the D gene is possibly TRBD1 (6 bases). There are 13 residues in the CDR3. In germline, CDR1 is SGHTA, CDR2 FQGNSA. The V gene lost 5 bases and the J gene lost 14 bases, with 18 bases spanning the gap. The CDR3: CASSLGVTGFLFF. In DNA, the CDR3 is TGTGCCAGCAGCCTTGGAGTAACAGGGTTCCTGTTTTTT.

This chain uses TRBV4-3 with TRBJ1-2; perhaps TRBD1 as D (6 bases). There are 15 residues in the CDR3. The germline V gene encodes CDR1 LGHNA and CDR2 YSLEER. The germline V and J ends were trimmed by 0 bases and 8 bases, with 16 bases remaining between them. The CDR3 protein is CASSQESGQLSGYTF. DNA of the CDR3: TGCGCCAGCAGCCAAGAGAGCGGACAGCTATCGGGCTACACCTTC.

The chain recombines TRBV4-3 with TRBJ1-3; D is perhaps TRBD1 (5 bases). From germline, CDR1 is LGHNA and CDR2 YSLEER. The CDR3 length is 15 residues. The V gene lost 0 bases and the J gene lost 1 base, with 7 bases spanning the gap. The CDR3 is CASSQEPGSGNTIYF. DNA for the CDR3: TGCGCCAGCAGCCAAGAACCAGGGTCTGGAAACACCATATATTTT.

A few counts support this clone. The V and J genes are TRBV6-1 and TRBJ1-6, with D tentatively TRBD1 (5 bases). The CDR3 is 16 amino acids. Trimming cost V 4 bases and J 9 bases, with 19 bases left between them. Germline V gene data show CDR1 as MNHNS and CDR2 as SASEGT. CDR3 DNA sequence: TGTGCCAGCAGTGCAGTACCGGACACGGGTGGTTCACCCCTCCACTTT. Protein sequence: CASSAVPDTGGSPLHF.

V gene TRBV23-1 combines with J gene TRBJ2-7; perhaps TRBD1 as D (5 bases). TRBV23-1 is assigned to the ORF class and has an uncertain function. The V and J ends lost 1 base and 0 bases respectively, with 10 bases between them. This CDR3 is built from 15 residues. CDR3 bases: TGCGCCAGCAGTCAATTTAAAACAGGCTCCTACGAGCAGTACTTC. Translation gives CASSQFKTGSYEQYF.

This clone has just a few counts. The gene calls are TRBV9 and TRBJ1-3; possible D gene TRBD1, 5 bases. The germline V gene encodes CDR1 SGDLS and CDR2 YYNGEE. With 4 bases removed from V and 2 bases from J, the gap between germline ends came to 13 bases. The CDR3 spans 15 residues. CDR3 sequence: CASSTGAGTGNTIYF. The CDR3 DNA reads TGTGCCAGCAGCACTGGGGCAGGGACTGGAAACACCATATATTTT.

DNA for the CDR3: TGTGCCTGGAGTGTCCGGAGCGGGGCCACCGGCAAGCAGTACTTC. Its protein product is CAWSVRSGATGKQYF. The chain uses TRBV30 and TRBJ2-7, with 7 positions matching TRBD2. V lost 0 bases to trimming and J lost 8 bases; unmatched junction nucleotides: 13. The V gene's germline CDR1 is GTSNPN and CDR2 SVGIG (reference sequence). This CDR3 region has 15 residues.

This clone was detected only a few times. The chain uses TRBV2 and TRBJ1-5; the match to TRBD1 covers 11 bases. CDR3 length equals 15 residues. The germline CDR1 and CDR2 sequences are SNHLY and FYNNEI. Trimming cost V 4 bases and J 7 bases; bases outside gene matches: 6. The CDR3 loop reads CASSVRTGGGQPQHF. Here the CDR3 DNA reads TGTGCCAGCAGTGTACGGACAGGGGGCGGGCAGCCCCAGCATTTT.

This clone was recorded only once. The rearrangement joins TRBV2 to TRBJ2-2, with 8 bases identical to TRBD1. Germline CDR1 is SNHLY and CDR2 is FYNNEI. This CDR3 spans 14 amino acids. V shed 6 bases and J 6 bases; nucleotides not matched to a gene: 6. CDR3 loop: CASREDRAAGELFF. In DNA form, the CDR3 reads TGTGCCAGCAGGGAGGACAGGGCAGCCGGGGAGCTGTTTTTT.

This sequence joins TRBV21-1 and TRBJ2-3; the table's TRBD1 call for D was not verified on the DNA. TRBV21-1 is shown as a pseudogene. CDR3 length equals 15 residues. The CDR3 DNA is TGTGCCAGCAGCAAAGCGGTGACAAGGGGGGATACGCAGTATTTT. Its translation is CASSKAVTRGDTQYF.

This rearrangement joins TRBV7-2 to TRBJ2-3; weak D call: TRBD1 (7 bases). The germline V gene has CDR1 SGHTA and CDR2 FQGNSA. The CDR3 covers 16 residues. The V end was cut by 2 bases, the J end by 4 bases, with 16 bases between. The CDR3 region is CASSLLGQGGADTQYF. CDR3 sequence (DNA): TGTGCCAGCAGCTTATTGGGTCAGGGGGGCGCAGATACGCAGTATTTT.

This clone was picked up one time. The rearrangement joins TRBV5-1 to TRBJ2-5; 14 nucleotides align to TRBD2. The CDR3 loop spans 17 amino acids. The J segment lost 4 bases and the V segment lost 5 bases, leaving 10 bases of the junction unmatched. The germline CDR1 and CDR2 sequences are SGHRS and YFSETQ. The CDR3 sequence is CASSLGTSGSMLETQYF. As DNA, the CDR3 is TGCGCCAGCAGTTTAGGGACTAGCGGGAGTATGTTAGAGACCCAGTACTTC. The full variable domain, with the rest looked up from reference TRBV5-1 and TRBJ2-5, is KAGVTQTPRYLIKTRGQQVTLSCSPISGHRSVSWYQQTPGQGLQFLFEYFSETQRNKGNFPGRFSGRQFSNSRSEMNVSTLELGDSALYLCASSLGTSGSMLETQYFGPGTRLLVL.

The gene calls are TRBV7-8 and TRBJ2-3; D is uncertain. Trimming shortened V by 5 bases and J by 4 bases, and 13 bases separated the two germline ends. The CDR3 has 14 amino acids. The germline gives CDR1 SGHVS, CDR2 FQNEAQ. This chain's CDR3 is CASSAQLEADTQYF. The CDR3 nucleotides are TGTGCCAGCAGCGCACAGCTTGAGGCAGATACGCAGTATTTT.